These 29 T cell receptor beta chains came from one sample sequenced in a study of blood T cell repertoires in COVID-19. Sequencing was performed with immunoSEQ multiplex PCR; in TCRdb, only in-frame clones are kept and a portion is missing. The sample holds about 80,000 clones, roughly three quarters seen once. Sequences were obtained from peripheral blood. The receptors were sampled from a man between 65 and 85 years old with active or convalescent COVID-19.

This clone was seen more than once but under ten times. The V and J genes are TRBV7-2 and TRBJ2-5; 13 positions agree with TRBD2. J was trimmed by 4 bases and V by 2 bases; bases with no gene match: 1. This CDR3 has 15 amino acids. The germline gives CDR1 SGHTA, CDR2 FQGNSA. The CDR3 DNA reads as TGTGCCAGCAGCTTACGACTAGCGGGGGGAGAGACCCAGTACTTC. Amino acids: CASSLRLAGGETQYF.

This clone was counted a few times. V and J are TRBV3-1 (or the pseudogene TRBV3-2) and TRBJ1-3; the D is unclear. This CDR3 spans 14 amino acids. Germline CDR1 is LGHDT and CDR2 is YNNKEL (reference sequence). The V end was cut by 1 base, the J end by 4 bases, with 8 bases between. CDR3 DNA: TGTGCCAGCAGCCAAGGTACGGGAGGAAACACCATATATTTT. The encoded protein is CASSQGTGGNTIYF.

The rearrangement uses TRBV4-2 and TRBJ2-3; weak D call: TRBD2 (6 bases). The CDR3 length is 17 residues. V lost 0 bases and J lost 2, with 15 bases in between. Germline V gene data show CDR1 as LGHNA and CDR2 as YNFKEQ. CDR3 protein: CASSQDASKRATDTQYF. CDR3 nucleotide sequence: TGTGCCAGCAGCCAAGATGCGTCCAAGCGGGCCACAGATACGCAGTATTTT.

This clone was found many times. The chain is built from TRBV4-1 and TRBJ2-5; 10 bases are shared with TRBD1. Germline-derived CDR1 and CDR2 are MGHRA and YSYEKL. The CDR3 extends over 19 amino acids. The junction had 16 bases not matched to a gene; V was cut back by 1 base and J by 5 bases. The CDR3 sequence: CASSQGSGLGTGEKETQYF. CDR3 nucleotides: TGCGCCAGCAGCCAAGGGTCGGGATTAGGGACAGGGGAAAAGGAGACCCAGTACTTC.

The CDR3 protein is CASSAKRQGAFPRAFF. DNA for the CDR3: TGTGCCAGCAGTGCAAAGCGACAGGGGGCGTTCCCTCGGGCTTTCTTT. The rearrangement links TRBV6-1 to TRBJ1-1; TRBD1 matches 10 bases. V shed 4 bases and J 11 bases; nucleotides not matched to a gene: 16. The CDR3 sequence is 16 residues long. Germline V lookup: CDR1 MNHNS, CDR2 SASEGT.

J is TRBJ2-7 and V is TRBV4-2; weak D call: TRBD1 (5 bases). Germline CDR1 and CDR2: LGHNA and YNFKEQ. This CDR3 comprises 14 residues. V was shortened by 0 bases and J by 5 bases, with 11 bases between the two germline ends. DNA for the CDR3: TGTGCCAGCAGCCAAGATTGGGGCCAGGACGAGCAGTACTTC. Residues: CASSQDWGQDEQYF.

This clone was counted only a few times. V is TRBV27 and J is TRBJ1-5, with 7 bases identical to TRBD1. Germline trimming cut 5 bases from V and 8 bases from J; bases unmatched to any gene: 12. The length of the CDR3 is 15 residues. Germline loops: CDR1 MNHEY, CDR2 SMNVEV (reference sequence). The CDR3 sequence: CASSLRGQAFEPQHF. The CDR3 coding sequence is TGTGCCAGCAGTCTCCGCGGACAGGCCTTTGAGCCCCAGCATTTT.

The chain couples TRBV5-1 to TRBJ1-4, with D possibly being TRBD1 (6 bases). Germline V gene data show CDR1 as SGHRS and CDR2 as YFSETQ. The CDR3 contains 15 residues. The V and J ends lost 0 bases and 4 bases respectively, with 10 bases between them. CDR3 sequence reads: CASSLADRHNEKLFF. As DNA, the CDR3 is TGCGCCAGCAGCTTGGCGGACAGACATAATGAAAAACTGTTTTTT.

This clone was recorded only once. The chain has TRBV24-1 and TRBJ1-6, with 10 nucleotides matching TRBD1. J was trimmed by 8 bases and V by 7 bases; bases with no gene match: 1. In germline, CDR1 is KGHDR, CDR2 SFDVKD. The CDR3 extends over 13 amino acids. This CDR3 is CATRGTGDSPLHF. In DNA form, the CDR3 reads TGTGCCACCAGAGGGACAGGGGATTCACCCCTCCACTTT.

V usage is TRBV4-1 and J usage is TRBJ2-3, with D possibly being TRBD2 (5 bases). CDR1 and CDR2 (germline): MGHRA, YSYEKL. V gave up 1 base and J gave up 9 bases, with 5 bases separating them. The CDR3 covers 11 residues. The DNA of the CDR3 is TGCGCCAGCAGCCAAGGAGGGACGCAGTATTTT. It translates to CASSQGGTQYF.

This sequence joins TRBV7-2 and TRBJ2-1; D ambiguous. The CDR3 totals 13 residues. Trimming took off 3 bases at V and 7 bases at J, with 10 bases between the two ends. Germline loops: CDR1 SGHTA, CDR2 FQGNSA. CDR3 DNA: TGTGCCAGCAGCTTGGGTGGGCCTAATGAGCAGTTCTTC. Its protein product is CASSLGGPNEQFF.

This sequence joins TRBV10-3 and TRBJ2-7; perhaps TRBD1 as D (5 bases). Germline V gives CDR1 ENHRY, CDR2 SYGVKD. Trimming shortened V by 3 bases and J by 2 bases, and 14 bases separated the two germline ends. The CDR3 covers 15 residues. DNA of the CDR3: TGTGCCATCAGTGATTTTGTGGACATTGCCTACGAGCAGTACTTC. Amino acids: CAISDFVDIAYEQYF.

V and J are TRBV3-1 (or the pseudogene TRBV3-2) and TRBJ2-3; 10 bases match TRBD2. The junction had 10 bases not matched to a gene; V was cut back by 2 bases and J by 2 bases. The CDR3 has 18 amino acids. Per germline, CDR1 LGHDT and CDR2 YNNKEL (reference sequence). CDR3 protein: CASSQTPPSGGLTDTQYF. CDR3 DNA sequence: TGTGCCAGCAGCCAAACCCCCCCTAGCGGGGGACTCACAGATACGCAGTATTTT.

This sequence joins TRBV7-9 and TRBJ2-7; 7 bases align to TRBD1. With 4 bases clipped from V and 6 bases from J, the junction kept 12 bases outside the gene matches. Germline CDR1 SEHNR, CDR2 FQNEAQ (reference sequence). The CDR3 runs 15 residues. CDR3 protein: CASSSLSGQVPEQYF. The CDR3 nucleotides read TGTGCCAGCAGCTCACTATCCGGACAGGTACCCGAGCAGTACTTC.

This chain joins TRBV2 and TRBJ1-5; 7 bases align to TRBD1. The junction had 10 bases not matched to a gene; V was cut back by 2 bases and J by 3 bases. Per the germline V gene, CDR1 is SNHLY and CDR2 is FYNNEI. The CDR3 runs 17 residues. CDR3: CASSEPPDRDFNQPQHF. The CDR3, as DNA: TGTGCCAGCAGTGAACCTCCCGACAGGGACTTCAATCAGCCCCAGCATTTT.

The J gene is TRBJ1-2, the V gene TRBV6-2 or TRBV6-3; D is unresolved. Trimming took off 5 bases at V and 8 bases at J, with 9 bases between the two ends. Germline V gene lookup returns CDR1 MNHEY and CDR2 SVGEGT. The CDR3 consists of 11 residues. CDR3 sequence reads: CASSPRGGYTF. The CDR3 nucleotides read TGTGCCAGCAGTCCGCGGGGAGGCTACACCTTC.

The J gene is TRBJ2-7, the V gene TRBV5-1, with D possibly being TRBD1 (5 bases). Germline lookup yields CDR1 SGHRS and CDR2 YFSETQ. V was pared by 0 bases and J by 2 bases, with 9 bases between. This CDR3 has 14 amino acids. Written as DNA, the CDR3 is TGCGCCAGCAGCTTGGTTACAGGCCCCTACGAGCAGTACTTC. Translating it yields CASSLVTGPYEQYF.

This clone occurred a few times. Here the CDR3 DNA reads TGTGCCATCAGCCAGGACAGCAACACTGAAGCTTTCTTT. Protein: CAISQDSNTEAFF. V gene TRBV10-3 combines with J gene TRBJ1-1; D might be TRBD1 (6 bases). The germline gives CDR1 ENHRY, CDR2 SYGVKD. V lost 6 bases and J 2 bases, leaving 10 bases between the germline ends. CDR3 length: 13 residues.

The genes are TRBV7-9 and TRBJ2-5; D gene uncertain. CDR1 SEHNR and CDR2 FQNEAQ come from the germline V gene (reference sequence). The CDR3 is made up of 15 amino acids. Deletions cut 0 bases from V and 1 base from J, with 9 bases between. This chain's CDR3 is CASSLANYVQETQYF. DNA of the CDR3: TGTGCCAGCAGCTTAGCGAACTACGTCCAAGAGACCCAGTACTTC.

The V call is TRBV7-9, the J call TRBJ2-1; TRBD1 matches at 7 bases. Germline-derived CDR1 and CDR2 are SEHNR and FQNEAQ (reference sequence). CDR3 length: 15 residues. V shed 0 bases and J 7 bases; nucleotides not matched to a gene: 6. This chain's CDR3 is CASSLAGTARNEQFF. CDR3 nucleotide sequence: TGTGCCAGCAGCTTAGCAGGGACAGCGAGAAATGAGCAGTTCTTC.

This chain connects TRBV9 to TRBJ2-1, with TRBD2 matching over 10 bases. Germline lookup yields CDR1 SGDLS and CDR2 YYNGEE. This CDR3 is 16 amino acids long. After removal of 6 bases from V and 1 base from J, the junction contained 7 bases not matched to a gene. CDR3 bases: TGTGCCAGCAACCCTAGCGGGGGAGGATCCTACAATGAGCAGTTCTTC. Translation: CASNPSGGGSYNEQFF.

This chain links TRBV7-9 with TRBJ2-2; 8 bases map to TRBD2. There are 16 residues in the CDR3. In germline, CDR1 is SEHNR, CDR2 FQNEAQ (reference sequence). The trim removed 4 bases at V and 1 base at J, leaving 5 bases unmatched. The CDR3 reads CASSSFSGENTGELFF. The CDR3 bases are TGTGCCAGCAGCTCTTTTAGCGGGGAGAACACCGGGGAGCTGTTTTTT.

The chain is built from TRBV18 and TRBJ1-1, with a possible D match to TRBD1 (5 bases). Germline V gene data show CDR1 as KGHSH and CDR2 as LQKENI. The V end was cut by 8 bases, the J end by 0 bases, with 16 bases between. The CDR3 runs 15 residues. In nucleotides, the CDR3 is TGTGCCAGCACCCGCACGGTAGGGGTGAACACTGAAGCTTTCTTT. Amino acids: CASTRTVGVNTEAFF.

CDR3 residues: CASSMTGLMGHQPQHF. CDR3 sequence (DNA): TGTGCCAGTAGTATGACAGGGCTCATGGGCCATCAGCCCCAGCATTTT. V and J are TRBV19 and TRBJ1-5; 7 nucleotides line up with TRBD1. The CDR3 sequence is 16 residues long. V trimming: 3 bases; J trimming: 5 bases; junction bases outside the gene matches: 10. Germline V gene lookup returns CDR1 LNHDA and CDR2 SQIVND (reference sequence).

The chain employs TRBV30 and TRBJ2-3, with D possibly being TRBD2 (6 bases). CDR1 and CDR2 (germline): GTSNPN, SVGIG (reference sequence). CDR3 length equals 15 residues. The V end lost 0 bases, the J end lost 4 bases, and 14 bases lay between the germline ends. The CDR3 bases are TGTGCCTGGAGTGTACGGGGGTATGGAGCAGATACGCAGTATTTT. Translation gives CAWSVRGYGADTQYF.

The V and J genes are TRBV6-1 and TRBJ2-7, with 7 nucleotides matching TRBD2. The CDR3 has 17 residues. Germline-derived CDR1 and CDR2 are MNHNS and SASEGT. Germline trimming cut 2 bases from V and 1 base from J; bases unmatched to any gene: 11. The CDR3 DNA follows: TGTGCCAGCAGTGAACTATACTGGGGGGGGGAGTCCTACGAGCAGTACTTC. This encodes CASSELYWGGESYEQYF.

The rearrangement joins TRBV19 to TRBJ1-5; D remains ambiguous. Trimming left V 2 bases short and J 0 bases short, with 11 bases between. This CDR3 has 16 amino acids. Germline V gene sequence: CDR1 LNHDA, CDR2 SQIVND (reference sequence). The CDR3 region is CASSIRTENSNQPQHF. The CDR3 coding sequence is TGTGCCAGTAGTATAAGGACTGAGAATAGCAATCAGCCCCAGCATTTT.

The V call is TRBV6-5, the J call TRBJ1-1; tentatively, D is TRBD1 (5 bases). Trimming took off 6 bases at V and 10 bases at J, with 15 bases between the two ends. CDR1 MNHEY and CDR2 SVGAGI come from the germline V gene. This CDR3 spans 12 amino acids. CDR3 protein: CASRGGDYRAFF. Written as DNA, the CDR3 is TGTGCCAGCAGGGGAGGGGATTACAGAGCTTTCTTT.

The V gene is TRBV19, the J gene TRBJ2-3, with 7 bases that match TRBD2. The CDR3 runs to 14 residues. The V segment lost 4 bases and the J segment 1 base; nucleotides outside the gene matches: 2. Germline V CDR1 and CDR2: LNHDA, SQIVND (reference sequence). The CDR3 region has the DNA TGTGCCAGTAGTACGCTAGCGGGCACAGATACGCAGTATTTT. Amino acids: CASSTLAGTDTQYF.